This T cell receptor beta chain was recorded in a study of early T cells in non-severe SARS-CoV-2 infection. On the study more broadly: Alpha and beta chains were unpaired, from unsorted whole-blood bulk RNA.

This clonotype appeared a few times. Its target is not known. Unique molecular identifiers were affixed to single, distinct cDNA molecules. TCRdb analysed the 5' RACE reads with MiXCR anew, one entry per CDR3 protein. The data show 97,000 or so distinct CDR3 sequences, approximately 9.9% seen once. Whole-study results and caveats: Lookups in VDJdb leaned toward anti-spike CD8 responses and missed private and CD4 specificities.

This material consisted of whole blood, taken at baseline. This sequence originates from an adult who was a healthcare worker with PCR-confirmed SARS-CoV-2 infection or an uninfected control (not recorded which).

CDR3 protein: CPFKLGGCYEQYF. CDR3 nucleotide sequence: TGTCCTTTTAAACTGGGAGGATGCTACGAGCAGTACTTC. This chain connects TRBV28 to TRBJ2-7; D may be TRBD2 (6 bases). Germline CDR1 MDHEN, CDR2 SYDVKM. This CDR3 has 13 amino acids.